The 24 T cell receptor beta chains below all came from one sample that was sequenced in a study of shared clonotypes between healthy human individuals. The method was immunoSEQ multiplex PCR; TCRdb's version includes in-frame clones alone and lacks a portion of them. The data hold roughly 2.2 million clones, with under 95% observed a single time. Sequencing was carried out using naive CD4+ T cells from PBMCs. This sample's subset: CD45RA+ positively selected. The source of these receptors is a man between 18 and 35 years old in good health. Some clones in this sample may be carry-over from other donors' samples.

The chain employs TRBV29-1 and TRBJ2-1; 7 positions agree with TRBD1. V lost 6 bases and J lost 3; bases outside the gene matches: 8. CDR1 and CDR2 (germline): SQVTM, ANQGSEA. The CDR3 runs to 14 residues. CDR3 protein: CSVKRDSDYNEQFF. The CDR3 bases are TGCAGCGTCAAACGGGACAGCGACTACAATGAGCAGTTCTTC.

This chain joins TRBV7-2 and TRBJ2-1; TRBD2 agrees at 8 bases. The CDR3 is made up of 16 amino acids. The V gene's germline CDR1 is SGHTA and CDR2 FQGNSA. V lost 4 bases, J lost 4 bases, and 9 bases stayed unmatched. The CDR3, as DNA: TGTGCCAGCAGCTCGCTAGCTAGCGGGCGGTACAATGAGCAGTTCTTC. This codes for CASSSLASGRYNEQFF.

The chain recombines TRBV29-1 with TRBJ2-7, with 8 positions matching TRBD1. The germline V gene has CDR1 SQVTM and CDR2 ANQGSEA. The length of the CDR3 is 13 residues. J was trimmed by 6 bases and V by 7 bases; bases with no gene match: 11. DNA of the CDR3: TGCAGCGCCCAACAGGGACAGGTTTCCGAGCAGTACTTC. It is translated as CSAQQGQVSEQYF.

The rearrangement joins TRBV11-2 to TRBJ1-2; D is unclear. The CDR3 loop spans 16 amino acids. CDR1 is SGHAT and CDR2 is FQNNGV in the germline V gene. V lost 2 bases and J lost 1, with 14 bases in between. CDR3 protein: CASSLYGAPLNYGYTF. DNA of the CDR3: TGTGCCAGCAGCTTATACGGTGCTCCACTTAACTATGGCTACACCTTC. Full variable domain (remainder filled in from reference TRBV11-2 and TRBJ1-2): EAGVAQSPRYKIIEKRQSVAFWCNPISGHATLYWYQQILGQGPKLLIQFQNNGVVDDSQLPKDRFSAERLKGVDSTLKIQPAKLEDSAVYLCASSLYGAPLNYGYTFGSGTRLTVV.

The chain has TRBV7-6 and TRBJ1-1, with D maybe TRBD1 (5 bases). Trimming took 5 bases from V and 2 from J, leaving 12 bases between them. Per the germline V gene, CDR1 is SGHVS and CDR2 is FNYEAQ. The CDR3 spans 14 residues. CDR3 bases: TGTGCCAGCAGCACGTTTGGGGGTAACACTGAAGCTTTCTTT. Translated, it gives CASSTFGGNTEAFF.

The V and J genes are TRBV29-1 and TRBJ2-7; no clear D. This CDR3 has 12 amino acids. Looked up from germline, CDR1 is SQVTM and CDR2 is ANQGSEA. The germline V and J ends were trimmed by 5 bases and 1 base, with 9 bases remaining between them. This CDR3 reads CSVQSPSYEQYF. Written as DNA, the CDR3 is TGCAGCGTTCAAAGCCCTTCCTACGAGCAGTACTTC.

The chain couples TRBV7-9 to TRBJ1-4, with TRBD1 as a possible D gene (5 bases). Germline lookup yields CDR1 SEHNR and CDR2 FQNEAQ (reference sequence). This CDR3 contains 11 residues. The CDR3 nucleotides read TGTGCGGGAGGGACGGAAATTAAACTGTTTTTT. This sequence encodes CAGGTEIKLFF.

V and J are TRBV11-1 and TRBJ2-1, with 13 bases aligning to TRBD2. This CDR3 is 17 amino acids long. The germline V gene encodes CDR1 SGHAT and CDR2 FQDESV (reference sequence). The trim removed 4 bases at V and 4 bases at J, leaving 7 bases unmatched. The CDR3 region has the DNA TGTGCCAGCAGCTCCTCCGGGACTAGCGGGGCTTACAATGAGCAGTTCTTC. Protein product: CASSSSGTSGAYNEQFF.

The gene calls are TRBV10-3 and TRBJ2-7; maybe TRBD1 (7 bases). Trimming left V 1 base short and J 2 bases short, with 12 bases between. There are 15 residues in the CDR3. Germline V gene lookup returns CDR1 ENHRY and CDR2 SYGVKD. CDR3 sequence reads: CAISEWQGGPYEQYF. CDR3 coding DNA: TGTGCCATCAGTGAGTGGCAGGGGGGCCCCTACGAGCAGTACTTC.

The J gene is TRBJ1-1, the V gene TRBV18; maybe TRBD1 (6 bases). V was shortened by 3 bases and J by 3 bases, with 11 bases between the two germline ends. CDR3 length equals 14 residues. Germline CDR1 KGHSH, CDR2 LQKENI. Written as DNA, the CDR3 is TGTGCCAGCTCACCTCAAGAGGGGGACACTGAAGCTTTCTTT. It encodes CASSPQEGDTEAFF.

Note on this clone: In the same sample, other DNA sequences code for this CDR3. The chain joins TRBV11-3 to TRBJ2-1; 8 nucleotides align to TRBD2. J gave up 3 bases and V 4 bases, and 5 bases lay outside the gene matches. This CDR3 has 15 amino acids. Germline CDR1 reads SGHNT; CDR2 reads YENEEA. CDR3 in amino acids: CASSSGLAVYNEQFF. The CDR3 DNA sequence: TGTGCCAGCAGCTCCGGACTAGCTGTCTACAATGAGCAGTTCTTC.

With regard to this clone: Other nucleotide sequences from this sample produce the same CDR3. The chain uses TRBV20-1 and TRBJ1-1; no definite D call. Germline V lookup: CDR1 DFQATT, CDR2 SNEGSKA (reference sequence). The V gene lost 3 bases and the J gene lost 7 bases, with 9 bases spanning the gap. CDR3 length: 11 residues. The CDR3 loop reads CSARRLGEAFF. The CDR3 region has the DNA TGCAGTGCTAGGCGGTTAGGTGAAGCTTTCTTT.

On this clone: Relative to the germline gene, one junction end is altered; a read error may explain this. The chain recombines TRBV28 with TRBJ1-1, with D tentatively TRBD1 (5 bases). Germline V gene sequence: CDR1 MDHEN, CDR2 SYDVKM. This CDR3 region has 11 residues. In DNA, the CDR3 is TGTGCCAGCAGTTCGAGACAGAGGTACCTCTTT. It specifies CASSSRQRYLF. The full variable domain, in which reference TRBV28 and TRBJ1-1 provide the parts outside the CDR3, is DVKVTQSSRYLVKRTGEKVFLECVQDMDHENMFWYRQDPGLGLRLIYFSYDVKMKEKGDIPEGYSVSREKKERFSLILESASTNQTSMYLCASSSRQRYLFGQGTRLTVV.

This chain connects TRBV6-1 to TRBJ1-1, with no clear D. The CDR3 runs to 13 residues. Germline CDR1 and CDR2: MNHNS and SASEGT. V shed 6 bases and J shed 7 bases, with 15 bases lying between them. The CDR3 loop reads CASREMSLSEAFF. Here the CDR3 DNA reads TGTGCCAGCAGGGAGATGTCTCTCAGTGAAGCTTTCTTT.

The chain couples TRBV28 to TRBJ1-5, with no clear D. The CDR3 loop spans 14 amino acids. V was pared by 3 bases and J by 7 bases, with 13 bases between. CDR1 MDHEN and CDR2 SYDVKM come from the germline V gene. The CDR3 DNA reads TGTGCCAGCAGTTTGCGGGGAATCAAGCAGCCCCAGCATTTT. Amino acid sequence: CASSLRGIKQPQHF.

V gene TRBV5-1 combines with J gene TRBJ2-7; the match to TRBD2 covers 7 bases. J was trimmed by 0 bases and V by 4 bases; bases with no gene match: 7. Germline-derived CDR1 and CDR2 are SGHRS and YFSETQ. This CDR3 spans 15 amino acids. The CDR3 region is CASSVAGGSSYEQYF. CDR3 in DNA: TGCGCCAGCAGCGTAGCCGGGGGGAGCTCCTACGAGCAGTACTTC.

This clone came up a few times. The chain is built from TRBV2 and TRBJ1-5, with TRBD1 matching over 10 bases. The CDR3 length is 14 residues. V shed 6 bases, J shed 8 bases, and the junction held 7 bases outside the gene matches. Germline loops: CDR1 SNHLY, CDR2 FYNNEI. For the CDR3, the DNA is TGTGCCAGCAGCGGTGACAGGGGGCCGGAGCCCCAGCATTTT. It specifies CASSGDRGPEPQHF.

The genes are TRBV28 and TRBJ1-2; TRBD1 aligns across 9 bases. Trimming at V came to 7 bases and at J to 7 bases, leaving 13 bases not matched to a gene. CDR3 size: 15 residues. The germline V gene has CDR1 MDHEN and CDR2 SYDVKM. CDR3 loop: CASNLLGGQGGGYTF. DNA for the CDR3: TGTGCCAGCAACCTCCTCGGGGGACAGGGCGGTGGCTACACCTTC.

The chain carries TRBV7-2 and TRBJ1-5; D gene ambiguous. Germline V lookup: CDR1 SGHTA, CDR2 FQGNSA. The CDR3 covers 15 residues. The germline V and J ends were trimmed by 0 bases and 0 bases, with 6 bases remaining between them. CDR3 DNA sequence: TGTGCCAGCAGCTTAGCCCGGAATAGCAATCAGCCCCAGCATTTT. It encodes CASSLARNSNQPQHF.

The V and J genes are TRBV18 and TRBJ2-1; D is ambiguous. This CDR3 is built from 15 residues. Trimming cost V 1 base and J 3 bases, with 10 bases left between them. Looked up from germline, CDR1 is KGHSH and CDR2 is LQKENI. In nucleotides, the CDR3 is TGTGCCAGCTCACCACAAGTGTCAGGCTACAATGAGCAGTTCTTC. Translated, it gives CASSPQVSGYNEQFF. The complete variable domain, with remaining parts taken from reference TRBV18 and TRBJ2-1, reads NAGVMQNPRHLVRRRGQEARLRCSPMKGHSHVYWYRQLPEEGLKFMVYLQKENIIDESGMPKERFSAEFPKEGPSILRIQQVVRGDSAAYFCASSPQVSGYNEQFFGPGTRLTVL.

J is TRBJ2-2 and V is TRBV11-1; unclear D gene. This CDR3 has 13 amino acids. CDR1 SGHAT and CDR2 FQDESV come from the germline V gene (reference sequence). V was trimmed by 1 base and J by 7 bases, leaving 7 bases between them. The CDR3: CASSLGPDGELFF. CDR3 nucleotides: TGTGCCAGCAGCTTAGGTCCGGACGGGGAGCTGTTTTTT.

The chain is built from TRBV7-8 and TRBJ1-1; D remains unclear. Trimming removed 5 bases from V and 5 bases from J, with 15 bases in between. The length of the CDR3 is 14 residues. The germline CDR1 and CDR2 sequences are SGHVS and FQNEAQ. The DNA of the CDR3 is TGTGCCAGCAGCCGGACCCGGGCGGGGACTGAAGCTTTCTTT. This encodes CASSRTRAGTEAFF.

The J gene is TRBJ1-1, the V gene TRBV7-2, with D perhaps TRBD1 (5 bases). The V and J ends lost 6 bases and 5 bases respectively, with 22 bases between them. CDR1 is SGHTA, CDR2 FQGNSA, per germline. CDR3 length: 16 amino acids. The CDR3 sequence: CASSRDSGLVRTEAFF. CDR3 nucleotide sequence: TGTGCCAGCAGTCGAGACTCAGGGCTCGTGAGGACTGAAGCTTTCTTT.

The chain combines TRBV4-3 with TRBJ2-7; possibly TRBD2 for D (6 bases). The V gene's germline CDR1 is LGHNA and CDR2 YSLEER. Trimming pared 1 base from V and 4 bases from J, leaving 8 bases between. This CDR3 spans 13 amino acids. CDR3 coding DNA: TGCGCCAGCAGCCAAGGGGGGAGGTACGAGCAGTACTTC. Amino acids: CASSQGGRYEQYF.